This TCR beta chain was identified in a study of blood T cell repertoires in COVID-19. Overall study context: The origin of the acute and convalescent COVID-19 samples was the United States, Italy and Spain. Sample material is recorded as cDNA or gDNA derived from T cells, B-cell-depleted T cells, or PBMCs.

The CDR3 spans 15 residues. Original processing methods: Amplified reference gene primers provided the basis for estimating nucleated cell counts. Measured with immunoSEQ multiplex PCR; TCRdb has only the in-frame clones, and not every one. V, J and clone size are taken as reported in that table, and D and trimming were inferred from the DNA itself. Altogether under 150,000 clones are present, approximately 90% being singletons, with the ten largest covering more than 1.5%. The V gene is TRBV21-1, the J gene TRBJ2-6; TRBD1 is taken as the D call from the table, unchecked against the DNA. TRBV21-1 is an annotated pseudogene. Sequencing used peripheral blood. This TCR was sampled from a human donor in a cohort sampled during active COVID-19. CDR3 in amino acids: CASPGTGSGANVLTF. The CDR3 DNA reads as TGTGCCAGCCCTGGGACAGGGTCTGGGGCCAACGTCCTGACTTTC.